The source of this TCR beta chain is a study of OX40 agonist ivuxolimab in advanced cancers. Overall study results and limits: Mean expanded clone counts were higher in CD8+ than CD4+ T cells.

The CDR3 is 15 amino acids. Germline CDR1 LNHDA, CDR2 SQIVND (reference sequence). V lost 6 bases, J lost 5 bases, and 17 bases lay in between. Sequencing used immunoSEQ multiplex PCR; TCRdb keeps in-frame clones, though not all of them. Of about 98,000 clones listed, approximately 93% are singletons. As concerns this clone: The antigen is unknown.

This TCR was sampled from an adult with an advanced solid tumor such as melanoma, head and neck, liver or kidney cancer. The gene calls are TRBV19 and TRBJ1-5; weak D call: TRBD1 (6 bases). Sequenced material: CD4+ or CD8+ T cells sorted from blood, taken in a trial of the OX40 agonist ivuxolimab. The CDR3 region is CASSFHRANYQPQHF. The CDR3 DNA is TGTGCCAGTAGCTTTCACAGGGCGAACTATCAGCCCCAGCATTTT. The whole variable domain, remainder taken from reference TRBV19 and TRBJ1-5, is DGGITQSPKYLFRKEGQNVTLSCEQNLNHDAMYWYRQDPGQGLRLIYYSQIVNDFQKGDIAEGYSVSREKKESFPLTVTSAQKNPTAFYLCASSFHRANYQPQHFGDGTRLSIL.